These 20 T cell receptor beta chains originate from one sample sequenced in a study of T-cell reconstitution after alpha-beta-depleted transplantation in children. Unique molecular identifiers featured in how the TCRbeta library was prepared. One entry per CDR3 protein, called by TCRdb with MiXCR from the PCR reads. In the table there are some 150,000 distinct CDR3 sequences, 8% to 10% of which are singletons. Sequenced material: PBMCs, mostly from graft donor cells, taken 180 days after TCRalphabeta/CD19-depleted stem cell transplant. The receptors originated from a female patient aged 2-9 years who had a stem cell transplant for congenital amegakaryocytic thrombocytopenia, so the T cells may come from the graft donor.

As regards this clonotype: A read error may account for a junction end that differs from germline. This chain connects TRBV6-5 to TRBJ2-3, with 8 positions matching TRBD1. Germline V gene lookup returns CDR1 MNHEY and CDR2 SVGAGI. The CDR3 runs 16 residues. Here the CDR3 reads CSSSYSETGVPDTQYF. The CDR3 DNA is TGTTCCAGCAGTTACTCAGAGACAGGGGTCCCAGATACGCAGTATTTT.

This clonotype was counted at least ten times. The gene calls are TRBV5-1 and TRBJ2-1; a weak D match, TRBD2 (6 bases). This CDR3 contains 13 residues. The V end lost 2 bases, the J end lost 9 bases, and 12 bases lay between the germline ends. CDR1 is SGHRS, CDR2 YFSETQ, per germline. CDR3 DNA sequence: TGCGCCAGCAGCTTTTGGCCTAGCGTTGAGCAGTTCTTC. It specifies CASSFWPSVEQFF.

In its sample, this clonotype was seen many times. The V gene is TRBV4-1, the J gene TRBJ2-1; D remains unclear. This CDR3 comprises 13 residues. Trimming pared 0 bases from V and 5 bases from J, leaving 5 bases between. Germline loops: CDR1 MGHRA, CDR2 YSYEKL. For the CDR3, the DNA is TGCGCCAGCAGCCAAGAGCCCAACAATGAGCAGTTCTTC. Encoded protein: CASSQEPNNEQFF.

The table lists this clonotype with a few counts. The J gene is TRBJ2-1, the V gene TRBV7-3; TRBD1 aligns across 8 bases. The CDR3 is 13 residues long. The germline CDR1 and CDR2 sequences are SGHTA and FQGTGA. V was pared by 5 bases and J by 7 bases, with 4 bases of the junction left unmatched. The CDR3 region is CASSTDRENEQFF. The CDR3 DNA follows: TGTGCCAGCAGCACGGACAGGGAGAATGAGCAGTTCTTC.

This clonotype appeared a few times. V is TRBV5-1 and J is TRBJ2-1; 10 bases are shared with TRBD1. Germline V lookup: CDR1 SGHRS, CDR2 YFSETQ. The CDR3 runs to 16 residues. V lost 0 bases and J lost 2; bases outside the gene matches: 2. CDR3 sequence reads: CASSLGGQGTYNEQFF. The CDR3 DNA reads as TGCGCCAGCAGCTTGGGGGGACAGGGGACCTACAATGAGCAGTTCTTC.

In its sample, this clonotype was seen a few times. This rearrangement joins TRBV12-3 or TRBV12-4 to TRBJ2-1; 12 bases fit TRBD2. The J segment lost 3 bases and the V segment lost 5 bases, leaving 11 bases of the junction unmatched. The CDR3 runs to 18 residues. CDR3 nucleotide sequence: TGTGCCAGCAGTCGACCGACTAGCGGGAGCCCACTCTACAATGAGCAGTTCTTC. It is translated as CASSRPTSGSPLYNEQFF.

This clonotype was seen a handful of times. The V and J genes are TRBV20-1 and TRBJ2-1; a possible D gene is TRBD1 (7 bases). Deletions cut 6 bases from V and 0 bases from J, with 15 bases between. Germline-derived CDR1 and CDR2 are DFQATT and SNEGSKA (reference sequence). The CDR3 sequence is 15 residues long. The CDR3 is CSAKEGAGSYNEQFF. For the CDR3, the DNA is TGCAGTGCCAAGGAGGGGGCCGGCTCCTACAATGAGCAGTTCTTC.

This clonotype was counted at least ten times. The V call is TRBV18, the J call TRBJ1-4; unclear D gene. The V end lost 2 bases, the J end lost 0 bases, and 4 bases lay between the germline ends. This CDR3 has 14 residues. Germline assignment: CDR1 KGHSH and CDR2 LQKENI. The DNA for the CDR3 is TGTGCCAGCTCACCAGTAGCAACTAATGAAAAACTGTTTTTT. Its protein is CASSPVATNEKLFF.

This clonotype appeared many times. The CDR3 DNA reads TGCAGCGTAGAACTAGCGGGAGATTTGGGGGAGACCCAGTACTTC. It is translated as CSVELAGDLGETQYF. This chain uses TRBV29-1 with TRBJ2-5; 11 bases line up with TRBD2. CDR1 is SQVTM and CDR2 is ANQGSEA in the germline V gene. Germline trimming cut 6 bases from V and 5 bases from J; bases unmatched to any gene: 11. This CDR3 is built from 15 residues.

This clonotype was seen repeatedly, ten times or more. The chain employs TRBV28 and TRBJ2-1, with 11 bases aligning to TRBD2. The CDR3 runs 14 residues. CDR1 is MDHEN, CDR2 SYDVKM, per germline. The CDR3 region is CASGGDPSYNEQFF. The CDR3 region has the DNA TGTGCTAGCGGGGGGGACCCCTCCTACAATGAGCAGTTCTTC.

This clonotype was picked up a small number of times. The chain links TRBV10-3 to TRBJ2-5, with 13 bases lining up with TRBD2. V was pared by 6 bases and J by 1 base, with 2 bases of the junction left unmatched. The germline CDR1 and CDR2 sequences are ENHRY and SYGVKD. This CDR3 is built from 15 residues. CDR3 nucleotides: TGTGCCATCAGAAGGACTAGCGGGGGCCAAGAGACCCAGTACTTC. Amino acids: CAIRRTSGGQETQYF.

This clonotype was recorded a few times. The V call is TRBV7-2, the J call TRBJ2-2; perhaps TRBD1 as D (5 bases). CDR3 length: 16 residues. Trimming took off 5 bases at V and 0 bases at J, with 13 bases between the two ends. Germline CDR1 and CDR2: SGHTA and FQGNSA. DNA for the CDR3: TGTGCCAGCAGCCCCAGGTGGGGCGCGAACACCGGGGAGCTGTTTTTT. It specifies CASSPRWGANTGELFF.

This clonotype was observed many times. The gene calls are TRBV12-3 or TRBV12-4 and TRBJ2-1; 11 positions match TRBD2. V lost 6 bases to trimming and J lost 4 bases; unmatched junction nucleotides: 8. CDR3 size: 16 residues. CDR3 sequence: CASRRGTSGPYNEQFF. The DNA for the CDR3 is TGTGCCAGCAGACGAGGGACTAGCGGACCGTACAATGAGCAGTTCTTC.

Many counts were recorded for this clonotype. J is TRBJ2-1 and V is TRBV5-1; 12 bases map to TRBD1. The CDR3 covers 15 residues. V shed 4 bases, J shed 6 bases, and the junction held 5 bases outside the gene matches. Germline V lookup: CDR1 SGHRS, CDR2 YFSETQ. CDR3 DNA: TGCGCCAGCAGCCCGGGACAGGGGGCCTTCAATGAGCAGTTCTTC. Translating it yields CASSPGQGAFNEQFF.

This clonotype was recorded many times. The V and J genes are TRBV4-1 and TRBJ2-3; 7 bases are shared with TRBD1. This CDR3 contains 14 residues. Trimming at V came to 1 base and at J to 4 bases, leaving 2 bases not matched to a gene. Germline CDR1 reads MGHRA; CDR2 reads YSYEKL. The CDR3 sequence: CASSQGQGPDTQYF. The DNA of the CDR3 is TGCGCCAGCAGCCAAGGACAGGGCCCAGATACGCAGTATTTT.

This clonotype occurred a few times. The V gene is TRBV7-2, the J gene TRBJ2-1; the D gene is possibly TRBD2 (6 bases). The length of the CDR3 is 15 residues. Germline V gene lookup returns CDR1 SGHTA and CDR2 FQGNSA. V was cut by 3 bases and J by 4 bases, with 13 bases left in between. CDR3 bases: TGTGCCAGCAGCTTGGAGGGAGTGATGTACAATGAGCAGTTCTTC. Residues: CASSLEGVMYNEQFF.

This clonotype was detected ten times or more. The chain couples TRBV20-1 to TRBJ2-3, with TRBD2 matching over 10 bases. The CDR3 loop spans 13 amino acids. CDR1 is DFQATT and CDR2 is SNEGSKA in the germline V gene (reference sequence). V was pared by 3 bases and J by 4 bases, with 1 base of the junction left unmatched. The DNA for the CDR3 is TGCAGTGCTAGTGGACTAGCGGCAGATACGCAGTATTTT. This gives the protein CSASGLAADTQYF.

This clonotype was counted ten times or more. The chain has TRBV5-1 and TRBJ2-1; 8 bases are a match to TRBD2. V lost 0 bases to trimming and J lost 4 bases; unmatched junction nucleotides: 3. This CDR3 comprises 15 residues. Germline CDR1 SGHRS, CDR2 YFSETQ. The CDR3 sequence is CASSLVGTRYNEQFF. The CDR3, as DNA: TGCGCCAGCAGCTTGGTCGGGACTAGGTACAATGAGCAGTTCTTC.

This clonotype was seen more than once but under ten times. CDR3: CASSLTRRQGSEYEQYF. CDR3 coding DNA: TGTGCCAGCAGCTTAACGAGGAGACAGGGTTCAGAGTACGAGCAGTACTTC. This chain joins TRBV7-3 and TRBJ2-7; 7 bases are a match to TRBD1. Germline loops: CDR1 SGHTA, CDR2 FQGTGA. CDR3 length: 17 residues. The junction had 12 bases not matched to a gene; V was cut back by 0 bases and J by 4 bases.

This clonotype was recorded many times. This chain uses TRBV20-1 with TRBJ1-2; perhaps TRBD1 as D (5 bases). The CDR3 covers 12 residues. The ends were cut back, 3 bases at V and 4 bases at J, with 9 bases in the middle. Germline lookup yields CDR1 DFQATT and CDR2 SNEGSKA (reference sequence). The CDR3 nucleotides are TGCAGTGCTAGTGGGGGTAGCTATGGCTACACCTTC. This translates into CSASGGSYGYTF.